Below, 20 T cell receptor beta chains from the same sample are listed, as sequenced in a study of T cell changes during pregnancy in multiple sclerosis. Measured with immunoSEQ multiplex PCR; TCRdb has only the in-frame clones, and not every one. In the table there are around 49,000 clones, 85% to 90% of which are singletons. Sequenced material: peripheral blood, taken after pregnancy. These receptors originate from a female donor in good health, enrolled as a control in a pregnancy study.

This sequence joins TRBV12-1 and TRBJ1-1; the table assigns TRBD1, which was not confirmed against the DNA. TRBV12-1 is shown as a pseudogene. The CDR3 is made up of 14 amino acids. The CDR3 bases are TGTGCCAGCAGCGAAGGACAGGAGTACACTGAAGCTTTCTTT. Protein sequence: CASSEGQEYTEAFF.

The chain uses TRBV6-5 and TRBJ2-6, with D maybe TRBD2 (5 bases). V was trimmed by 6 bases and J by 8 bases, leaving 14 bases between them. The CDR3 has 14 amino acids. Germline V gene lookup returns CDR1 MNHEY and CDR2 SVGAGI. The CDR3, as DNA: TGTGCCAGCAGGACGACCACGGGAACCAACGTCCTGACTTTC. It yields the protein CASRTTTGTNVLTF.

The chain carries TRBV11-1 and TRBJ2-1, with TRBD1 matching over 9 bases. The CDR3 covers 16 residues. Germline V gene data show CDR1 as SGHAT and CDR2 as FQDESV (reference sequence). V lost 5 bases and J lost 7; bases outside the gene matches: 12. CDR3 coding DNA: TGTGCCAGCAGCCCACACCGGGGACAGGGCGGGAATGAGCAGTTCTTC. Amino acids: CASSPHRGQGGNEQFF.

This rearrangement joins TRBV21-1 to TRBJ1-1; the D call in the table, TRBD1, was not verified against the DNA. TRBV21-1 has pseudogene status. The CDR3 totals 15 residues. The CDR3 DNA is TGTGCCAGCAGCGGAACGGCCAGGGGCGACACTGAAGCTTTCTTT. This encodes CASSGTARGDTEAFF.

This clone was recorded only once. The chain employs TRBV5-5 and TRBJ1-1; the match to TRBD1 covers 7 bases. The CDR3 is 15 residues long. The V and J ends lost 5 bases and 0 bases, in that order; junction bases with no gene match: 7. CDR1 SGHKS and CDR2 YYEKEE come from the germline V gene (reference sequence). The DNA of the CDR3 is TGTGCCAGCAGTTATGACAGGGCCATGAACACTGAAGCTTTCTTT. Amino acid sequence: CASSYDRAMNTEAFF.

The genes are TRBV29-1 and TRBJ2-5; the match to TRBD1 covers 8 bases. V dropped 6 bases and J dropped 7; count of bases not matched to a gene: 16. CDR1 is SQVTM and CDR2 is ANQGSEA in the germline V gene. The CDR3 is 15 residues long. As DNA, the CDR3 is TGCAGCGTCTTTGGACAGGGTGTTCGCGCGTGGACCCAGTACTTC. It specifies CSVFGQGVRAWTQYF.

The chain has TRBV11-2 and TRBJ1-5; no reliable D call. V lost 1 base and J lost 3, with 10 bases in between. The CDR3 loop spans 15 amino acids. CDR1 is SGHAT, CDR2 FQNNGV, per germline. CDR3 loop: CASSLGASSNQPQHF. CDR3 nucleotides: TGTGCCAGCAGCTTAGGAGCCTCCTCCAATCAGCCCCAGCATTTT.

The rearrangement joins TRBV5-1 to TRBJ2-3, with TRBD2 matching over 8 bases. Trimming cost V 4 bases and J 2 bases; bases outside gene matches: 9. Germline loops: CDR1 SGHRS, CDR2 YFSETQ. This CDR3 spans 16 amino acids. In nucleotides, the CDR3 is TGCGCCAGCAGCCTGATGAGCGGGGGCGTCACAGATACGCAGTATTTT. It yields the protein CASSLMSGGVTDTQYF.

V is TRBV27 and J is TRBJ1-4; TRBD1 is a possible D gene (6 bases). The germline V gene encodes CDR1 MNHEY and CDR2 SMNVEV (reference sequence). The CDR3 has 16 residues. V was shortened by 5 bases and J by 3 bases, with 16 bases between the two germline ends. The CDR3 loop is CASSLYPGDPNEKLFF. The CDR3, as DNA: TGTGCCAGCAGTCTCTACCCAGGGGACCCTAATGAAAAACTGTTTTTT. The full variable domain, with the rest looked up from reference TRBV27 and TRBJ1-4, is EAQVTQNPRYLITVTGKKLTVTCSQNMNHEYMSWYRQDPGLGLRQIYYSMNVEVTDKGDVPEGYKVSRKEKRNFPLILESPSPNQTSLYFCASSLYPGDPNEKLFFGSGTQLSVL.

The chain has TRBV7-3 and TRBJ2-2; TRBD1 matches 8 bases. Trimming at V came to 5 bases and at J to 7 bases, leaving 6 bases not matched to a gene. CDR3 size: 14 residues. Germline CDR1 SGHTA, CDR2 FQGTGA. CDR3 DNA: TGTGCCAGCAGCGTAATACAGGGGGACGGGGAGCTGTTTTTT. Protein product: CASSVIQGDGELFF.

V usage is TRBV6-5 and J usage is TRBJ2-3; 7 bases are a match to TRBD2. This CDR3 region has 14 residues. Germline V gene lookup returns CDR1 MNHEY and CDR2 SVGAGI. J was trimmed by 6 bases and V by 0 bases; bases with no gene match: 3. The CDR3: CASSYSSGVDTQYF. For the CDR3, the DNA is TGTGCCAGCAGTTACTCGAGCGGGGTTGATACGCAGTATTTT.

V is TRBV27 and J is TRBJ2-3; 10 bases align to TRBD1. CDR1 and CDR2 (germline): MNHEY, SMNVEV (reference sequence). Unmatched junction bases numbered 3, after V lost 2 bases and J lost 4 bases. The CDR3 spans 15 residues. In nucleotides, the CDR3 is TGTGCCAGCAGTTTAAGGGGACAGGGGTCAGATACGCAGTATTTT. It is translated as CASSLRGQGSDTQYF.

CDR3 nucleotides: TGTGCCAGCAGTTCCCCCGGGGGGGGGCGCGGGTATGGGACCCAGTACTTC. Translation: CASSSPGGGRGYGTQYF. The rearrangement uses TRBV5-6 and TRBJ2-5; TRBD2 aligns across 8 bases. The germline gives CDR1 SGHDT, CDR2 YYEEEE. The length of the CDR3 is 17 residues. Trimming removed 5 bases from V and 7 bases from J; junction bases left unmatched: 19.

This clone was found once. The rearrangement joins TRBV7-9 to TRBJ2-7, with D tentatively TRBD1 (5 bases). CDR3 length: 18 residues. V lost 4 bases to trimming and J lost 0 bases, with 22 bases between them. Germline CDR1 and CDR2: SEHNR and FQNEAQ (reference sequence). The CDR3, as DNA: TGTGCCAGCAGCTCGCTTAGGGGCCCGACAAGGGCCTCCTACGAGCAGTACTTC. Translating it yields CASSSLRGPTRASYEQYF.

This clone was seen more than once but under ten times. The chain has TRBV7-9 and TRBJ1-5; tentative D call: TRBD1 (6 bases). Germline assignment: CDR1 SEHNR and CDR2 FQNEAQ (reference sequence). V lost 3 bases and J 4 bases, leaving 10 bases between the germline ends. CDR3 size: 14 residues. The CDR3 DNA reads TGTGCCAGCAGCTTCGGACAGCCTAATCAGCCCCAGCATTTT. It yields the protein CASSFGQPNQPQHF.

The V call is TRBV18, the J call TRBJ2-7; TRBD2 might be the D (5 bases). This CDR3 is 15 amino acids long. The germline V gene has CDR1 KGHSH and CDR2 LQKENI. Trimming stripped 0 bases from V and 3 bases from J, with 12 bases between. CDR3 in amino acids: CASSPPGPGNYEQYF. The CDR3 coding sequence is TGTGCCAGCTCACCACCGGGCCCCGGGAACTACGAGCAGTACTTC. The full variable domain, completed using reference TRBV18 and TRBJ2-7, is NAGVMQNPRHLVRRRGQEARLRCSPMKGHSHVYWYRQLPEEGLKFMVYLQKENIIDESGMPKERFSAEFPKEGPSILRIQQVVRGDSAAYFCASSPPGPGNYEQYFGPGTRLTVT.

The J gene is TRBJ2-5, the V gene TRBV10-1, with D possibly matching TRBD1 (6 bases). The CDR3 runs 14 residues. Germline V gene lookup returns CDR1 WNHNN and CDR2 SYGVQD (reference sequence). Trimming stripped 3 bases from V and 1 base from J, with 9 bases between. CDR3 protein: CASSDRGPQETQYF. Here the CDR3 DNA reads TGCGCCAGCAGTGACAGGGGCCCCCAAGAGACCCAGTACTTC.

The rearrangement uses TRBV4-3 and TRBJ2-1; D perhaps matches TRBD1 (6 bases). V dropped 0 bases and J dropped 6 bases, with 12 bases sitting between them. The CDR3 has 15 residues. CDR1 LGHNA and CDR2 YSLEER come from the germline V gene. The CDR3 DNA reads TGCGCCAGCAGCCAAGATGGGGGCAGTCTCAATGAGCAGTTCTTC. Amino acids: CASSQDGGSLNEQFF.

The chain is built from TRBV4-2 and TRBJ1-1, with 9 bases matching TRBD1. The CDR3 has 16 amino acids. Trimming removed 0 bases from V and 4 bases from J; junction bases left unmatched: 6. Germline V CDR1 and CDR2: LGHNA, YNFKEQ. In nucleotides, the CDR3 is TGTGCCAGCAGCCAAGACGACAGGGGGGTTAGCACTGAAGCTTTCTTT. This gives the protein CASSQDDRGVSTEAFF.

CDR3 sequence reads: CASEQGWDQPQHF. The CDR3 DNA is TGTGCCAGCGAACAGGGTTGGGATCAGCCCCAGCATTTT. V and J are TRBV19 and TRBJ1-5, with a tentative D call TRBD1 (6 bases). CDR3 length: 13 amino acids. Germline assignment: CDR1 LNHDA and CDR2 SQIVND (reference sequence). V was trimmed by 9 bases and J by 5 bases, leaving 14 bases between them. The full variable domain, its missing parts supplied by reference TRBV19 and TRBJ1-5, is DGGITQSPKYLFRKEGQNVTLSCEQNLNHDAMYWYRQDPGQGLRLIYYSQIVNDFQKGDIAEGYSVSREKKESFPLTVTSAQKNPTAFYLCASEQGWDQPQHFGDGTRLSIL.